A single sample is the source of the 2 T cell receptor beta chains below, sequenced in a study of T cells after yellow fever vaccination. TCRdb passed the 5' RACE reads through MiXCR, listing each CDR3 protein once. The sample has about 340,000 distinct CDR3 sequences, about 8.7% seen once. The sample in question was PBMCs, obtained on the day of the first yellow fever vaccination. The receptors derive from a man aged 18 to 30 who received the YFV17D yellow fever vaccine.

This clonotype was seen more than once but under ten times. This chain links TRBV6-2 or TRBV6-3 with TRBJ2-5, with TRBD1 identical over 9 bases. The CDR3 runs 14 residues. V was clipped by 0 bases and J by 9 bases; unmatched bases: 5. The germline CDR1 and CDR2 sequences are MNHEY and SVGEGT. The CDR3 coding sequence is TGTGCCAGCAGTTACTCGATTTGGGACAGGGCCCAGTACTTC. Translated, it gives CASSYSIWDRAQYF.

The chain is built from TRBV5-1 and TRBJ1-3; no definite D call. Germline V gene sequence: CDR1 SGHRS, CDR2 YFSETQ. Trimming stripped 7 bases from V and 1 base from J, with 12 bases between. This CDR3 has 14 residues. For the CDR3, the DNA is TGCGCCAGCGCGGTCCCGGATTCTGGAAACACCATATATTTT. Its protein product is CASAVPDSGNTIYF.